Listed here are 13 T cell receptor beta chains from one sample, sequenced in a study of blood T cell repertoires in COVID-19. TCRdb's copy holds only in-frame clones and misses some; the assay was immunoSEQ multiplex PCR. The table records around 380,000 clones, roughly 86% of them present only once. Sample: peripheral blood. The receptors stem from a human donor with acute or convalescent COVID-19. The donor label of this sample is uncertain.

This clone was seen repeatedly, ten times or more. The chain is built from TRBV2 and TRBJ1-2, with D unresolved. The CDR3 contains 14 residues. Germline CDR1 and CDR2: SNHLY and FYNNEI. The germline V and J ends were trimmed by 1 base and 2 bases, with 8 bases remaining between them. The CDR3 region has the DNA TGTGCCAGCAGTGAAGGGGCAGAAAACTATGGCTACACCTTC. It translates to CASSEGAENYGYTF.

The rearrangement links TRBV10-3 to TRBJ2-7; no firm D call. V was shortened by 1 base and J by 0 bases, with 7 bases between the two germline ends. This CDR3 comprises 14 residues. The V gene's germline CDR1 is ENHRY and CDR2 SYGVKD. The CDR3 reads CAISEFHSSYEQYF. Here the CDR3 DNA reads TGTGCCATCAGTGAGTTCCACAGCTCCTACGAGCAGTACTTC.

Note on this clone: One end of the junction is discordant with germline, which a read error may explain. This chain's CDR3 is CASSESWGLPAVF. The CDR3 DNA reads as TGCGCCAGCAGTGAAAGCTGGGGGCTTCCGGCGGTTTTT. The chain has TRBV10-2 and TRBJ2-3; D possibly corresponds to TRBD1 (6 bases). Germline assignment: CDR1 WSHSY and CDR2 SAAADI. The CDR3 length is 13 residues.

The rearrangement uses TRBV2 and TRBJ1-3; D is undetermined. The CDR3 extends over 13 amino acids. V shed 5 bases and J shed 8 bases, with 13 bases lying between them. Germline CDR1 and CDR2: SNHLY and FYNNEI. The CDR3 protein is CASSPVQMDTIYF. CDR3 DNA sequence: TGTGCCAGCAGTCCCGTCCAGATGGACACCATATATTTT.

The chain combines TRBV10-3 with TRBJ1-1, with TRBD1 matching 9 bases. Germline V CDR1 and CDR2: ENHRY, SYGVKD. This CDR3 has 12 residues. The J segment lost 7 bases and the V segment lost 6 bases, leaving 3 bases of the junction unmatched. This chain's CDR3 is CAIRPGQGEAFF. CDR3 DNA: TGTGCCATCAGACCGGGACAGGGTGAAGCTTTCTTT.

The chain couples TRBV4-1 to TRBJ1-2; TRBD1 agrees at 7 bases. Looked up from germline, CDR1 is MGHRA and CDR2 is YSYEKL. CDR3 length: 14 amino acids. Unmatched junction bases numbered 7, after V lost 1 base and J lost 8 bases. CDR3 in amino acids: CASSQGQGMGGYTF. The CDR3 DNA reads TGCGCCAGCAGCCAAGGACAGGGAATGGGGGGCTACACCTTC.

This CDR3 is CASSLGRDREVWELFF. As DNA, the CDR3 is TGTGCCAGCAGCTTAGGTCGGGACAGGGAGGTCTGGGAGCTGTTTTTT. The chain recombines TRBV11-2 with TRBJ2-2; 9 bases map to TRBD1. The CDR3 runs 16 residues. The V and J ends lost 1 base and 9 bases, in that order; junction bases with no gene match: 9. Germline CDR1 SGHAT, CDR2 FQNNGV.

In nucleotides, the CDR3 is TGTGCCACCAGTTCTCATCAGCCCCAGCATTTT. As protein: CATSSHQPQHF. The V call is TRBV24-1, the J call TRBJ1-5, with D unclear. Germline CDR1 reads KGHDR; CDR2 reads SFDVKD. The CDR3 is 11 residues long. Trimming pared 6 bases from V and 5 bases from J, leaving 4 bases between.

The chain links TRBV5-1 to TRBJ1-1; D not resolved. Per germline, CDR1 SGHRS and CDR2 YFSETQ. V gave up 5 bases and J gave up 2 bases, with 16 bases separating them. The CDR3 sequence is 15 residues long. CDR3 DNA: TGCGCCAGCAGACCGGGATCCTCTTTCAACACTGAAGCTTTCTTT. Translation gives CASRPGSSFNTEAFF. The full variable domain, rest sourced from reference TRBV5-1 and TRBJ1-1, is KAGVTQTPRYLIKTRGQQVTLSCSPISGHRSVSWYQQTPGQGLQFLFEYFSETQRNKGNFPGRFSGRQFSNSRSEMNVSTLELGDSALYLCASRPGSSFNTEAFFGQGTRLTVV.

This clone occurred a few times. This rearrangement joins TRBV5-1 to TRBJ2-1; no clear D gene. The CDR3 runs 16 residues. Germline values: CDR1 SGHRS, CDR2 YFSETQ. V lost 4 bases, J lost 3 bases, and 17 bases lay in between. The CDR3 DNA sequence: TGCGCCAGCAGCCCACGAGCCGCCACGGGCTACAATGAGCAGTTCTTC. It codes for CASSPRAATGYNEQFF.

The chain joins TRBV18 to TRBJ1-4; 9 positions agree with TRBD1. The CDR3 totals 15 residues. The germline V gene encodes CDR1 KGHSH and CDR2 LQKENI. Unmatched junction bases numbered 4, after V lost 0 bases and J lost 8 bases. The CDR3 DNA reads TGTGCCAGCTCACCACCCGGGACAGGGCGCGAAAAACTGTTTTTT. It encodes CASSPPGTGREKLFF.

The genes are TRBV12-3 or TRBV12-4 and TRBJ1-3, with 7 bases lining up with TRBD1. The CDR3 runs 11 residues. With V trimmed by 6 bases and J by 11 bases, 4 bases remained unmatched. Written as DNA, the CDR3 is TGTGCCAGCAGCCACAGGGGCCCCATATATTTT. Translation: CASSHRGPIYF.

The chain links TRBV5-1 to TRBJ2-2; D unresolved. Germline V lookup: CDR1 SGHRS, CDR2 YFSETQ. V shed 2 bases and J shed 3 bases, with 11 bases lying between them. This CDR3 contains 15 residues. CDR3 in DNA: TGCGCCAGCAGCTTCTCACTGGGCGACACCGGGGAGCTGTTTTTT. Translation: CASSFSLGDTGELFF.